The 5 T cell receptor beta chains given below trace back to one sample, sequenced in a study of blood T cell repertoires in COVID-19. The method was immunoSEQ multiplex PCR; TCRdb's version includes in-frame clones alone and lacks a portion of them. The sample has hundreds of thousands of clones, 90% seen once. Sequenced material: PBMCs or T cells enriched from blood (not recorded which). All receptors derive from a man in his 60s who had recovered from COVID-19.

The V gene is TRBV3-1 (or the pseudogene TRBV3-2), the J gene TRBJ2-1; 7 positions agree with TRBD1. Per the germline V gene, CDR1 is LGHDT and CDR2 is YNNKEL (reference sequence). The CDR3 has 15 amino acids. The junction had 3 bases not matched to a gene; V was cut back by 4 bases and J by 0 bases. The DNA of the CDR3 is TGTGCCAGCAGCCGAGCAGGGGGCTCCTACAATGAGCAGTTCTTC. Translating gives CASSRAGGSYNEQFF.

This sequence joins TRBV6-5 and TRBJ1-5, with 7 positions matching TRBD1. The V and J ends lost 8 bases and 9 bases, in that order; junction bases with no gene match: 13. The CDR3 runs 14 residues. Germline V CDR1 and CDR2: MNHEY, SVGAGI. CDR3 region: CASHRDSGSRPQHF. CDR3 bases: TGTGCCAGCCACCGGGACAGCGGATCTCGGCCCCAGCATTTT.

DNA of the CDR3: TGTGCCTGGAGCCAGGGGGCGTTCACTGAAGCTTTCTTT. This codes for CAWSQGAFTEAFF. The gene calls are TRBV30 and TRBJ1-1, with TRBD1 matching over 8 bases. This CDR3 comprises 13 residues. Germline trimming cut 3 bases from V and 4 bases from J; bases unmatched to any gene: 4. Germline lookup yields CDR1 GTSNPN and CDR2 SVGIG (reference sequence).

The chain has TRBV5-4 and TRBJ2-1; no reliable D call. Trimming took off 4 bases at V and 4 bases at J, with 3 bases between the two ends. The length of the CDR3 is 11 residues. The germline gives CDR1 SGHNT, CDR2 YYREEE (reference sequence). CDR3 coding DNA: TGTGCCAGCAGCCAGTACAATGAGCAGTTCTTC. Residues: CASSQYNEQFF.

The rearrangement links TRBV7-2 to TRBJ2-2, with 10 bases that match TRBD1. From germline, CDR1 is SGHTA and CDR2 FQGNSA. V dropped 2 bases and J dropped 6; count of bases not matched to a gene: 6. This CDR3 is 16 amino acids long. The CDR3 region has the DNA TGTGCCAGCAGCTTACGTACAGGACAGGGGGCCGGGGAGCTGTTTTTT. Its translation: CASSLRTGQGAGELFF.